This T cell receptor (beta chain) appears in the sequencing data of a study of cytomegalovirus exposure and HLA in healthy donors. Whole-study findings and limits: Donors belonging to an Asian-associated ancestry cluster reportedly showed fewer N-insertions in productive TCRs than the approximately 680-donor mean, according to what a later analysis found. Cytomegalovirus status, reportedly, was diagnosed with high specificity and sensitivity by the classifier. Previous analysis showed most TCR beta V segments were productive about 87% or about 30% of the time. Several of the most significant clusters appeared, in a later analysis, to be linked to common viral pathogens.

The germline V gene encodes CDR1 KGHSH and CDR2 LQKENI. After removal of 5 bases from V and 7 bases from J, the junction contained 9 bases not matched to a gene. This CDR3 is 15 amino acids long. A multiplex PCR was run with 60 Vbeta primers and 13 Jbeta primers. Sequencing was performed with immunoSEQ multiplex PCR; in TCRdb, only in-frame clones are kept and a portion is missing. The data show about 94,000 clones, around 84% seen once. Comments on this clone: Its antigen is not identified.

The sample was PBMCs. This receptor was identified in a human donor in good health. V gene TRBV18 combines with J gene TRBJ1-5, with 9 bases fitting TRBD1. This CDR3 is CASSDYRGPGQPQHF. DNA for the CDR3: TGTGCCAGCTCAGACTACAGGGGGCCAGGGCAGCCCCAGCATTTT.